These 21 T cell receptor beta chains share one sample of origin, sequenced in a study of blood T cells in healthy people across ages. The authors ran a second PCR of about 6 to 11 cycles using a sample-barcoded 5' primer and a J-beta primer mix. Each CDR3 protein gets one entry after TCRdb re-called the 5' RACE reads with MiXCR. This sample has under 1,000,000 distinct CDR3 sequences, with 35% to 40% found just once. Sequenced: blood. The receptors here all came from a man aged 18 to 29 in good health.

This clonotype was found many times. The chain uses TRBV12-3 or TRBV12-4 and TRBJ2-7; 9 bases match TRBD2. CDR3 size: 14 residues. The V segment lost 8 bases and the J segment 9 bases; nucleotides outside the gene matches: 14. CDR3 in amino acids: CASCKSSGASGQYF. The CDR3 DNA reads as TGTGCCAGCTGTAAATCTAGCGGGGCCTCAGGGCAGTACTTC.

The V call is TRBV20-1, the J call TRBJ2-1; 7 bases align to TRBD2. The J segment lost 1 base and the V segment lost 7 bases, leaving 7 bases of the junction unmatched. CDR1 and CDR2 from the germline V gene are DFQATT and SNEGSKA (reference sequence). The CDR3 runs 14 residues. CDR3 nucleotides: TGCAGTGTCCCTAGCGGATTGTCCTACAATGAGCAGTTCTTC. As protein: CSVPSGLSYNEQFF.

This clonotype appeared many times. The rearrangement links TRBV20-1 to TRBJ2-4, with no clear D. Trimming removed 0 bases at V and 0 bases at J, with 9 bases between. Per germline, CDR1 DFQATT and CDR2 SNEGSKA (reference sequence). The CDR3 covers 15 residues. The DNA for the CDR3 is TGCAGTGCTAGAGATTTAAGGCTAGCCAAAAACATTCAGTACTTC. Residues: CSARDLRLAKNIQYF.

There are a few counts of this clonotype. This chain uses TRBV6-4 with TRBJ1-5, with 7 nucleotides matching TRBD1. Germline values: CDR1 MRHNA, CDR2 SNTAGT. J gave up 10 bases and V 3 bases, and 6 bases lay outside the gene matches. The CDR3 extends over 13 amino acids. The CDR3 nucleotides read TGTGCCAGCAGTGAATCAGGGGGTGGACCCCAGCATTTT. Translated, it gives CASSESGGGPQHF.

The genes are TRBV25-1 and TRBJ2-7, with D possibly TRBD1 on 5 matching bases. The V gene lost 6 bases and the J gene lost 2 bases, with 17 bases spanning the gap. In germline, CDR1 is MGHDK, CDR2 SYGVNS. This CDR3 contains 15 residues. This CDR3 reads CASSAGPTEPYEQYF. CDR3 DNA sequence: TGTGCCAGCAGCGCCGGCCCGACAGAGCCCTACGAGCAGTACTTC.

In regard to this clonotype: The junction differs from germline at one of its ends, possibly a read error. The gene calls are TRBV4-1 and TRBJ2-2; 12 bases agree with TRBD1. CDR1 and CDR2 from the germline V gene are MGHRA and YSYEKL. CDR3 length: 18 amino acids. The DNA for the CDR3 is TGCGCCAGCGGCCAAGAGGGACAGGGGGCGGGGAACACCGGGGAGCTGTTTTTT. Encoded protein: CASGQEGQGAGNTGELFF.

This CDR3 is CSAGDDYGYTF. CDR3 in DNA: TGCAGTGCTGGGGACGACTATGGCTACACCTTC. The chain couples TRBV20-1 to TRBJ1-2; perhaps TRBD1 as D (5 bases). V was shortened by 5 bases and J by 3 bases, with 7 bases between the two germline ends. CDR1 is DFQATT and CDR2 is SNEGSKA in the germline V gene (reference sequence). This CDR3 is built from 11 residues.

This clonotype occurred many times. This chain joins TRBV6-5 and TRBJ2-5; 9 bases match TRBD1. The ends lost 5 bases at V and 2 bases at J; junction bases unmatched: 9. Germline CDR1 MNHEY, CDR2 SVGAGI. The CDR3 is 16 residues long. The CDR3 loop is CASSTRRDRVQETQYF. CDR3 nucleotide sequence: TGTGCCAGCAGTACTCGCCGGGACAGGGTTCAAGAGACCCAGTACTTC.

This clonotype was found a few times. The genes are TRBV4-1 and TRBJ1-1, with D possibly TRBD1 on 5 matching bases. CDR1 is MGHRA and CDR2 is YSYEKL in the germline V gene. V was clipped by 0 bases and J by 3 bases, with 11 bases between them. CDR3 length: 15 amino acids. CDR3 coding DNA: TGCGCCAGCAGCCAAGATAGGCGGGGGGACACTGAAGCTTTCTTT. Protein sequence: CASSQDRRGDTEAFF.

This chain joins TRBV12-3 or TRBV12-4 and TRBJ2-1; 9 bases match TRBD1. V lost 6 bases and J lost 4; bases outside the gene matches: 10. This CDR3 is 16 amino acids long. CDR3 sequence: CASSHTTGGVYNEQFF. The CDR3 DNA sequence: TGTGCCAGCAGCCACACCACAGGGGGCGTTTACAATGAGCAGTTCTTC.

This clonotype was counted only a few times. The junction differs from germline at one of its ends, possibly a read error. The V call is TRBV7-2, the J call TRBJ2-3, with 8 bases fitting TRBD2. Looked up from germline, CDR1 is SGHTA and CDR2 is FQGNSA. This CDR3 comprises 16 residues. The CDR3 region has the DNA TGTGCCAGCAACTTACTGCGGGGGGCCCGCACAGATACGCAGTATTTT. The encoded protein is CASNLLRGARTDTQYF.

The rearrangement joins TRBV20-1 to TRBJ2-1, with D unresolved. Looked up from germline, CDR1 is DFQATT and CDR2 is SNEGSKA (reference sequence). Between the trimmed V and J ends, which lost 3 bases and 1 base, there was a span of 16 bases. The CDR3 loop spans 16 amino acids. CDR3 protein: CSASGSPLGSYNEQFF. Here the CDR3 DNA reads TGCAGTGCTAGTGGGTCTCCCCTTGGTTCCTACAATGAGCAGTTCTTC.

The chain combines TRBV12-3 or TRBV12-4 with TRBJ2-7; D possibly corresponds to TRBD1 (5 bases). This CDR3 is 15 amino acids long. The ends were cut back, 4 bases at V and 5 bases at J, with 18 bases in the middle. CDR3 protein: CASSYSSQDPDEQYF. For the CDR3, the DNA is TGTGCCAGCAGTTATTCCTCACAGGACCCCGACGAGCAGTACTTC.

The chain couples TRBV7-2 to TRBJ1-5, with D tentatively TRBD1 (5 bases). CDR1 and CDR2 (germline): SGHTA, FQGNSA. The CDR3 totals 17 residues. V lost 1 base and J lost 0, with 13 bases in between. The CDR3 region is CASSLGAGRYSNQPQHF. The CDR3, as DNA: TGTGCCAGCAGCTTAGGGGCAGGGCGATATAGCAATCAGCCCCAGCATTTT.

The rearrangement joins TRBV27 to TRBJ1-4; 10 bases align to TRBD1. The CDR3 length is 15 residues. Germline-derived CDR1 and CDR2 are MNHEY and SMNVEV (reference sequence). Losses at the gene ends were 4 bases for V and 7 bases for J; bases not matched to a gene: 6. The CDR3 DNA reads as TGTGCCAGCAGTTCCCGGGACAGGGGATCTGAAAAACTGTTTTTT. Protein sequence: CASSSRDRGSEKLFF.

The V call is TRBV12-3 or TRBV12-4, the J call TRBJ2-3; D ambiguous. The ends were cut back, 6 bases at V and 13 bases at J, with 17 bases in the middle. This CDR3 contains 12 residues. The CDR3 sequence: CASSPSTDAEYF. In DNA form, the CDR3 reads TGTGCCAGCAGCCCGAGCACAGATGCGGAGTATTTT.

The chain links TRBV12-3 or TRBV12-4 to TRBJ1-2; tentative D call: TRBD1 (5 bases). V was shortened by 6 bases and J by 4 bases, with 15 bases between the two germline ends. CDR3 size: 14 residues. This CDR3 reads CASSAMDIGYGYTF. The CDR3 region has the DNA TGTGCCAGCAGCGCGATGGACATCGGCTATGGCTACACCTTC.

The chain carries TRBV28 and TRBJ1-5; D unresolved. CDR3 length: 11 amino acids. Looked up from germline, CDR1 is MDHEN and CDR2 is SYDVKM. V lost 8 bases and J lost 4, with 6 bases in between. DNA for the CDR3: TGTGCCAGCCTGGGAAATCAGCCCCAGCATTTT. Amino acid sequence: CASLGNQPQHF.

This clonotype occurred a few times. The rearrangement links TRBV12-3 or TRBV12-4 to TRBJ2-3; 8 positions match TRBD1. The CDR3 is 21 residues long. The junction had 21 bases not matched to a gene; V was cut back by 3 bases and J by 1 base. The CDR3 sequence: CASSFHPGTGISQGGTDTQYF. The CDR3 DNA reads as TGTGCCAGCAGTTTCCACCCGGGGACAGGAATTTCCCAAGGGGGCACAGATACGCAGTATTTT.

V is TRBV30 and J is TRBJ1-4; a weak D match, TRBD1 (5 bases). The germline V and J ends were trimmed by 5 bases and 4 bases, with 8 bases remaining between them. The CDR3 runs 12 residues. In germline, CDR1 is GTSNPN, CDR2 SVGIG (reference sequence). CDR3 region: CAWGQNNEKLFF. CDR3 DNA: TGTGCCTGGGGACAAAATAATGAAAAACTGTTTTTT.

This clonotype was seen a single time. The chain links TRBV6-2 or TRBV6-3 to TRBJ2-1; the match to TRBD2 covers 8 bases. The CDR3 is made up of 16 amino acids. Germline CDR1 and CDR2: MNHEY and SVGEGT. J gave up 3 bases and V 3 bases, and 7 bases lay outside the gene matches. The CDR3 DNA sequence: TGTGCCAGCAGTTATCGGGCGGGGGGCTTCTACAATGAGCAGTTCTTC. Its protein product is CASSYRAGGFYNEQFF.